This T cell receptor beta chain appears in the sequencing data of a study of naive and memory T cell subsets. This clonotype has at least ten counts. V gave up 4 bases and J gave up 8 bases, with 14 bases separating them. There are 13 residues in the CDR3. The V gene's germline CDR1 is SNHLY and CDR2 FYNNEI. An equimolar mix of two oligonucleotides served as the beta constant-region primer for TRBC1 and TRBC2. TCRdb recomputed calls from the UMI-ligation and nested PCR reads with MiXCR, one row per CDR3 protein. The sample carries about 85,000 distinct CDR3 sequences, over 10% recorded once. V and J are TRBV2 and TRBJ1-2, with D unresolved. Sequencing was carried out using central memory CD4+ T cells from blood. This TCR was sampled from a human donor in good health. CDR3 sequence: CASSVESGRGYTF. The CDR3, as DNA: TGTGCCAGCAGTGTCGAGTCCGGGAGGGGCTACACCTTC.